This T cell receptor (beta chain) was captured in a study of identical twins. TCRdb recomputed calls from the 5' RACE reads with MiXCR, one row per CDR3 protein. The sample lists under 500,000 distinct CDR3 sequences; over 11% were seen once. In this sample, this clonotype turned up many times. The CDR3 has 13 residues. CDR1 DFQATT and CDR2 SNEGSKA come from the germline V gene (reference sequence). Losses at the gene ends were 3 bases for V and 3 bases for J; bases not matched to a gene: 3. A further study also used this sample, focusing on yellow fever vaccine responses in identical twins.

The sample was CD4+ T cells sorted from blood. J is TRBJ2-3 and V is TRBV20-1; 7 positions match TRBD2. This TCR was recovered from a woman between 18 and 30 years old in good health. CDR3 coding DNA: TGCAGTGCTAGGTTGCGGGGGACAGATACGCAGTATTTT. Translating it yields CSARLRGTDTQYF.